This record covers a single T cell receptor (beta chain). The CDR3 is 12 residues long. CDR1 and CDR2 from the germline V gene are SGHRS and YFSETQ. V was shortened by 0 bases and J by 6 bases, with 6 bases between the two germline ends. The data stem from a study of shared clonotypes between healthy human individuals. The protocol was immunoSEQ multiplex PCR, while the TCRdb copy is restricted to in-frame clones and leaves out a portion. The sample consists of some 500,000 clones, roughly three quarters of them appearing once. Sequencing used PBMCs. V usage is TRBV5-1 and J usage is TRBJ1-1; D gene uncertain. This receptor was obtained from a woman in her 40s in good health. Some clones in this sample may be carry-over from other donors' samples. CDR3 sequence reads: CASSLVGSEAFF. CDR3 DNA: TGCGCCAGCAGCTTGGTTGGGTCTGAAGCTTTCTTT.